This record looks at one TCR beta chain sequence and its context. CDR3 size: 13 residues. Looked up from germline, CDR1 is LGHDT and CDR2 is YNNKEL (reference sequence). Trimming shortened V by 5 bases and J by 7 bases, and 14 bases separated the two germline ends. Using immunoSEQ multiplex PCR, the repertoire was profiled, and TCRdb retains in-frame clones only, with some absent. The sample holds some 99,000 clones; 81% are singletons and the top ten take about 10%. This entry belongs to a study of blood T cell repertoires in COVID-19. What was sequenced was peripheral blood. This TCR came from a woman of 80 years or more with acute or convalescent COVID-19. The chain joins TRBV3-1 (or the pseudogene TRBV3-2) to TRBJ1-2; weak D call: TRBD1 (5 bases). The CDR3 protein is CASSGRGVGGYTF. The CDR3 nucleotides read TGTGCCAGCAGCGGTCGGGGGGTTGGTGGCTACACCTTC.